This is a list of T cell receptor beta chains from one sample in a study of spatial heterogeneity in lung cancer. In TCRdb, the 5' RACE reads were re-called with MiXCR into one record per CDR3 protein. The sample shows fewer than 8,500 distinct CDR3 sequences, around 8.2% of them seen only once. The sample was lung tumor tissue, taken at surgery. The receptors were gathered from a male donor with early-stage non-small cell lung cancer. The CDR3 runs from the conserved cysteine through the conserved F or W. Each record gives: clone size, V gene, D gene, J gene, CDR3 DNA, CDR3 protein. A D gene is named only where the DNA matches it firmly. Clone size is not always given. Where it is, it says once, few, many or a class for expanded clones.

.	TRBV12-3/TRBV12-4	TRBD1	TRBJ2-1	TGTGCCAGCGGCCAGTTGGGACAGGGGGGTAATGAGCAGTTCTTC	CASGQLGQGGNEQFF
few	TRBV27	TRBD1	TRBJ2-7	TGTGCCAGCAGCTTGGACAGGGGCGCCTACGAGCAGTACTTC	CASSLDRGAYEQYF
many	TRBV10-3	.	TRBJ2-7	TGTGCCATCAAAGGACAGTCCTACGAGCAGTACTTC	CAIKGQSYEQYF
few	TRBV27	.	TRBJ2-7	TGTGCCGTTCCCCCTTGCCCCTACGAGCAGTACTTC	CAVPPCPYEQYF
.	TRBV28	TRBD2	TRBJ2-7	TGTGCCAGCAGCGAACTAGCGGGAGGGCCCTACGAGCAGTACTTC	CASSELAGGPYEQYF
medium-sized	TRBV4-1	.	TRBJ2-2	TGCGCCAGCAGCCAAGAAATCACCGGGGAGCTGTTTTTT	CASSQEITGELFF
medium-sized	TRBV13	TRBD2	TRBJ2-3	TGTGCCAGCAGTCTCCGACCGGGACTAGCGGGAGTGGGAGTAGATACGCAGTATTTT	CASSLRPGLAGVGVDTQYF
medium-sized	TRBV11-2	TRBD1	TRBJ2-2	TGTGCCAGCAGCCGACGGACAGGCCCCGGGGAGCTGTTTTTT	CASSRRTGPGELFF
many	TRBV30	.	TRBJ2-3	TGTGCCTGGAGTGGGGCCACAGATACGCAGTATTTT	CAWSGATDTQYF
many	TRBV20-1	.	TRBJ2-7	TGCAGTGCTAGTTCTGGGGCCACCCAATACGAGCAGTACTTC	CSASSGATQYEQYF